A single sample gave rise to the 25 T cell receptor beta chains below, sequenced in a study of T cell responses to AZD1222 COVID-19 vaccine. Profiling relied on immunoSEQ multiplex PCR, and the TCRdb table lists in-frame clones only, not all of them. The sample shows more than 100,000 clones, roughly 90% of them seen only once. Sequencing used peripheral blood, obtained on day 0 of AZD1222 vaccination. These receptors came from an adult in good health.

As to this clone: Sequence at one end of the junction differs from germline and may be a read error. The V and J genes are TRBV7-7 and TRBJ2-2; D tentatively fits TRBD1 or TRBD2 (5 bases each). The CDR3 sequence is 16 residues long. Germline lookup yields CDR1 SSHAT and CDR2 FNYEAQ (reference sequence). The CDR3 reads CASSPRDGIHTGELFF. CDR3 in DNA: TGTGCTAGCAGCCCACGGGACGGAATCCACACCGGGGAGCTGTTTTTT.

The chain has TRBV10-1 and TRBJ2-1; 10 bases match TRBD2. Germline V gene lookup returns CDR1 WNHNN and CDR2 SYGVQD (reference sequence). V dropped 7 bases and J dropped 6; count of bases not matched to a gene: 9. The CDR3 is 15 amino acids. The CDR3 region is CASKGGLADSNEQFF. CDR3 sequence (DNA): TGCGCCAGCAAAGGAGGACTAGCGGACAGCAATGAGCAGTTCTTC.

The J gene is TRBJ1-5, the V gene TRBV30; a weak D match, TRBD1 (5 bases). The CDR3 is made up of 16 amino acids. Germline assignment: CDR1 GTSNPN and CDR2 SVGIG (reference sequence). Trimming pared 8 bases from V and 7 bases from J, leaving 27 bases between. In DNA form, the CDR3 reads TGTGCCGGAAACCCTCCCCCCGGGGGGGGTTGGCAGCCCCAGCATTTT. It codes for CAGNPPPGGGWQPQHF. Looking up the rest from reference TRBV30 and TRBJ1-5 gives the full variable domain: SQTIHQWPATLVQPVGSPLSLECTVEGTSNPNLYWYRQAAGRGLQLLFYSVGIGQISSEVPQNLSASRPQDRQFILSSKKLLLSDSGFYLCAGNPPPGGGWQPQHFGDGTRLSIL.

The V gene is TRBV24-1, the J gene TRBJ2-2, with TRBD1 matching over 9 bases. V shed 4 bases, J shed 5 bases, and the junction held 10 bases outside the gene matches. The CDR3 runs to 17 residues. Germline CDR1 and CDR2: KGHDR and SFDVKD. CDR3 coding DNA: TGTGCCACCAGTGACCAAGCGGACAGGGGTCTTACCGGGGAGCTGTTTTTT. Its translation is CATSDQADRGLTGELFF.

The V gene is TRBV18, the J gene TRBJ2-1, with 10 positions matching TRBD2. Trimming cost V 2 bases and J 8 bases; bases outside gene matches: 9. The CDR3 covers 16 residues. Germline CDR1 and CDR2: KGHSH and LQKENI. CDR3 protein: CASSPRERGGLDEQFF. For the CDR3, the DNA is TGTGCCAGCTCACCAAGGGAGCGGGGGGGCCTAGATGAGCAGTTCTTC.

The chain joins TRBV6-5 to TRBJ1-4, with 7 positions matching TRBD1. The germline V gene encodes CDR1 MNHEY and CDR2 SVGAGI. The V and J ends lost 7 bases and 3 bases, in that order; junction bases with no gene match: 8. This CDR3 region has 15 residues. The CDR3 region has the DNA TGTGCCAGCACTTCGACAGGGTTGGCTAATGAAAAACTGTTTTTT. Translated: CASTSTGLANEKLFF.

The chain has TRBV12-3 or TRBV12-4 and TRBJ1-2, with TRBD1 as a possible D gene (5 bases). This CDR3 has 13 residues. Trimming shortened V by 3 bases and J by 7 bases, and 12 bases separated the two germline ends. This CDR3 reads CASSFTSGSGYTF. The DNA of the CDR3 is TGTGCCAGCAGTTTTACGTCAGGGAGTGGCTACACCTTC.

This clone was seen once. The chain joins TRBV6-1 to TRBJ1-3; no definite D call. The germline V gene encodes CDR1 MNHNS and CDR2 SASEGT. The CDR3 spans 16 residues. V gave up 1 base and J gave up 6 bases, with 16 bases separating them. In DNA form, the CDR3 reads TGTGCCAGCAGTGAAGGAAGAGGGAAAGAGGCAAACACCATATATTTT. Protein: CASSEGRGKEANTIYF.

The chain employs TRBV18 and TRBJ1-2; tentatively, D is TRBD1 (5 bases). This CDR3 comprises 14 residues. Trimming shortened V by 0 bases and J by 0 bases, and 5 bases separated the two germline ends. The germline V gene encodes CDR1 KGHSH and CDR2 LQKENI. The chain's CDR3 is CASSPPRANYGYTF. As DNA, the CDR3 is TGTGCCAGCTCACCACCCAGGGCTAACTATGGCTACACCTTC.

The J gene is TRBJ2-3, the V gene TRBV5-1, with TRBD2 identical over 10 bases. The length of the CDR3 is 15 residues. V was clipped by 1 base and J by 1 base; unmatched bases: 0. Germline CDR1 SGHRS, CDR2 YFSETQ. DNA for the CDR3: TGCGCCAGCAGCTTGCTAGCGGGGGGCACAGATACGCAGTATTTT. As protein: CASSLLAGGTDTQYF.

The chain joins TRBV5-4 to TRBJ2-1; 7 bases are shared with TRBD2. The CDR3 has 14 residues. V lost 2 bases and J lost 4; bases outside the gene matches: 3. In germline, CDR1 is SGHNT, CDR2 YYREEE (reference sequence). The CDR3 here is CASSFYGGYNEQFF. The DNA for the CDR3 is TGTGCCAGCAGCTTCTACGGGGGGTACAATGAGCAGTTCTTC. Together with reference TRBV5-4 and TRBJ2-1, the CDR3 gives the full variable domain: ETGVTQSPTHLIKTRGQQVTLRCSSQSGHNTVSWYQQALGQGPQFIFQYYREEENGRGNFPPRFSGLQFPNYSSELNVNALELDDSALYLCASSFYGGYNEQFFGPGTRLTVL.

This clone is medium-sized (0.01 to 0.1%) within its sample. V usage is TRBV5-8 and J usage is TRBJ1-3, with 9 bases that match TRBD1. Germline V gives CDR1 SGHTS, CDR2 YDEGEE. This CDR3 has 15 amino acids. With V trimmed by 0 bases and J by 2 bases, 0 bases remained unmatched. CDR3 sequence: CASSLGQGAGNTIYF. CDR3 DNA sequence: TGTGCCAGCAGCTTGGGACAGGGGGCTGGAAACACCATATATTTT.

Written as DNA, the CDR3 is TGTGCTAGTGGTACGGGGGGCCTGGGAGAGACCCAGTACTTC. This encodes CASGTGGLGETQYF. This sequence joins TRBV12-5 and TRBJ2-5; D is possibly TRBD2 (7 bases). This CDR3 has 14 amino acids. Per the germline V gene, CDR1 is LGHNT and CDR2 is FRNRAP. Trimming took off 5 bases at V and 4 bases at J, with 14 bases between the two ends.

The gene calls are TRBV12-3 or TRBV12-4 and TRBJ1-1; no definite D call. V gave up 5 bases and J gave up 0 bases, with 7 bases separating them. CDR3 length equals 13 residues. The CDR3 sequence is CASSRKMNTEAFF. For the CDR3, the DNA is TGTGCCAGCAGTCGTAAGATGAACACTGAAGCTTTCTTT.

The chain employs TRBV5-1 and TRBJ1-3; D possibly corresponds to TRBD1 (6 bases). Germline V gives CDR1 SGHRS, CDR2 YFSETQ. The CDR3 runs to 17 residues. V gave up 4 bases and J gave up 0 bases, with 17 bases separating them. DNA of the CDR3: TGCGCCAGCAGCCTTACCCCGTCACAGGGCTCTGGAAACACCATATATTTT. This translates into CASSLTPSQGSGNTIYF.

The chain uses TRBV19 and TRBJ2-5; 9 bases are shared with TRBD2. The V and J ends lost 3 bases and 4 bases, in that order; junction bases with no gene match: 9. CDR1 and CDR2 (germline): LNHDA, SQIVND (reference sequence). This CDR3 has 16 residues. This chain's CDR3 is CASSIGLAGRRETQYF. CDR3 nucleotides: TGTGCCAGTAGTATTGGGCTAGCGGGGAGGAGAGAGACCCAGTACTTC.

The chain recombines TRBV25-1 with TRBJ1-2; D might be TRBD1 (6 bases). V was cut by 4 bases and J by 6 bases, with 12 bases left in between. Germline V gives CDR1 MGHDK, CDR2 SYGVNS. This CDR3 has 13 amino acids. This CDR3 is CASSVKGGNGYTF. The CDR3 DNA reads TGTGCCAGCAGTGTGAAAGGGGGGAATGGCTACACCTTC.

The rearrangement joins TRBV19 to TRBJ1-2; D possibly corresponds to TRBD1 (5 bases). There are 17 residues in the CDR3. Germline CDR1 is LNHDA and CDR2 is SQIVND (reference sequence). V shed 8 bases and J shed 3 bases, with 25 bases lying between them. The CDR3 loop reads CASCPRIVSRDYYGYTF. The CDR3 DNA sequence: TGTGCCAGTTGTCCCCGGATCGTGTCCAGGGACTACTATGGCTACACCTTC.

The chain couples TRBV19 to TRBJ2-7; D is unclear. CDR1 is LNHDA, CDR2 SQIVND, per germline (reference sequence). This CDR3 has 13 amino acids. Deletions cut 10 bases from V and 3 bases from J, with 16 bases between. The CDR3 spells CATNNRAGYEQYF. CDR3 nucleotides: TGTGCCACCAATAATCGGGCAGGCTACGAGCAGTACTTC.

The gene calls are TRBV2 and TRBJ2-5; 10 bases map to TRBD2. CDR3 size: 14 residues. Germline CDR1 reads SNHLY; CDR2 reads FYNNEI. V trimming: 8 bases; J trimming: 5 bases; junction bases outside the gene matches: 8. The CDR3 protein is CASLYSGGSETQYF. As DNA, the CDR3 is TGTGCCAGCCTCTATAGCGGGGGGTCGGAGACCCAGTACTTC.

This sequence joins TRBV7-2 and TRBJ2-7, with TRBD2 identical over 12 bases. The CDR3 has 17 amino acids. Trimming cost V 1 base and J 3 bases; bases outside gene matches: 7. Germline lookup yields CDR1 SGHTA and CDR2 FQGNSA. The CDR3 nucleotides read TGTGCCAGCAGCTTAGTCGCTAGCGGGGGGGCCTACTACGAGCAGTACTTC. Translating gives CASSLVASGGAYYEQYF.

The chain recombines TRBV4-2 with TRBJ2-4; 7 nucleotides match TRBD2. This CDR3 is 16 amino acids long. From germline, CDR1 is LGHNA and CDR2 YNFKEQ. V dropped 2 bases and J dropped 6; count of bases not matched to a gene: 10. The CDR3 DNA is TGTGCCAGCAGCCAAAGGGGTGGGGGGGATGGAAACATTCAGTACTTC. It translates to CASSQRGGGDGNIQYF.

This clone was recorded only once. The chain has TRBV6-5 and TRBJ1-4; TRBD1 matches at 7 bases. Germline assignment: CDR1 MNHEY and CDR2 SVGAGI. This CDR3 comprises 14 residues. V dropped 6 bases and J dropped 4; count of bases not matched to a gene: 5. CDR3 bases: TGTGCCAGCAGGGGGACAGTCGATAATGAAAAACTGTTTTTT. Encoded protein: CASRGTVDNEKLFF.

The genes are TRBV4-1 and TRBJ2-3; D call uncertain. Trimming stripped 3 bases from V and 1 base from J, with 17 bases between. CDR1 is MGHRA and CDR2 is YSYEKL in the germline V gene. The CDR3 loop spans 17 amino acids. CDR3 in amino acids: CASSHDVALGGTDTQYF. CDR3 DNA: TGCGCCAGCAGCCACGACGTAGCACTTGGAGGCACAGATACGCAGTATTTT.

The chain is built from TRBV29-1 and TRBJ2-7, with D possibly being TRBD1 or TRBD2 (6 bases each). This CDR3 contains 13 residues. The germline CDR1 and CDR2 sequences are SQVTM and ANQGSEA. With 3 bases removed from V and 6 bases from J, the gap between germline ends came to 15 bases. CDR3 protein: CSVEGRGGREQYF. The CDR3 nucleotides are TGCAGCGTTGAGGGCAGGGGAGGACGCGAGCAGTACTTC.